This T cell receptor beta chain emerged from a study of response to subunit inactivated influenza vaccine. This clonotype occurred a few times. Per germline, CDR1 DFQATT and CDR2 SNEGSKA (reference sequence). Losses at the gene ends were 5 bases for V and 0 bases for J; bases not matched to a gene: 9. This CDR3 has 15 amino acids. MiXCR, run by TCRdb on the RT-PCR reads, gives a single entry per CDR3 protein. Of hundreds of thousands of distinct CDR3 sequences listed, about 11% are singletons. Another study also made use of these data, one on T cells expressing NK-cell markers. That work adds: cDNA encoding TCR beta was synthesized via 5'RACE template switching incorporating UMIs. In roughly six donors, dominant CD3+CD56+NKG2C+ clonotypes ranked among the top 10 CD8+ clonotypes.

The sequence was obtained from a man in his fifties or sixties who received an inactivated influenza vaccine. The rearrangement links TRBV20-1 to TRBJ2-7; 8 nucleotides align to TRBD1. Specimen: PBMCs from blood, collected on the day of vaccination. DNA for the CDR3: TGCAGTGCTGTACGCCGACAGGGGATCTCCTACGAGCAGTACTTC. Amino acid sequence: CSAVRRQGISYEQYF.